Below, one T cell receptor beta chain is given with its context. The antigen remains unidentified. Extracted RNA was reverse transcribed, and the resulting cDNA served as sequencing template. This table comes from immunoSEQ multiplex PCR, and its TCRdb copy is limited to in-frame clones, with some not included. The table includes a few hundred thousand clones, about three fifths detected once. CDR3 length: 15 residues. The V gene end was trimmed by 0 bases and the J gene end by 4 bases; junction bases not matched to a gene: 5. Per germline, CDR1 MGHDK and CDR2 SYGVNS. The data stem from a study of CD8+ T cells in alopecia areata. Study overall: Tofacitinib continued for 6 to 18 months and was then withheld for 6 months. Study-wide results and limits: Alphabeta T cells residing in normal skin are also sequenced in scalp samples.

Stated treatment: oral pan-JAK inhibitor, 5-10 mg twice daily. This receptor was identified in a human donor with alopecia areata. The V and J genes are TRBV25-1 and TRBJ1-2, with 7 bases identical to TRBD1. The sample was CD4+ T cells sorted from blood, taken around week 54, from a patient treated with tofacitinib. This CDR3 reads CASSEYKGAGYGYTF. CDR3 sequence (DNA): TGTGCCAGCAGTGAATATAAGGGGGCGGGCTATGGCTACACCTTC.